Listed below are T cell receptor beta chains from one sample, sequenced in a study of tumor-infiltrating lymphocytes in primary liver carcinoma. TCRdb re-called the multiplex PCR reads through MiXCR, storing one row per CDR3 protein. Here the sample spans 40,000 or so distinct CDR3 sequences, roughly 77% being singletons. Sequenced: tumor-adjacent normal liver tissue. These receptors came from a man aged 35 to 55 with primary liver carcinoma and hepatitis B virus infection. The CDR3 runs from the conserved cysteine through the conserved F or W. The D gene is left open where the match is weak. Size is omitted from some rows. Given values are once, few, many or a class for expanded clones.

.,.,TRBV6-2/TRBV6-3,TRBJ1-5,CASRRIGNNQPQHF,TGTGCCAGCAGGAGGATAGGGAATAATCAGCCCCAACATTTT
TRBD1,medium-sized,TRBV6-2/TRBV6-3,TRBJ2-2,CASRTSGGDTGELFF,TGTGCCAGCAGAACATCAGGGGGCGACACCGGGGAGCTGTTTTTT
.,.,TRBV6-2/TRBV6-3,TRBJ1-5,CVTSYSGGNQPQHF,TGTGTCACCAGTTACTCCGGTGGCAATCAGCCCCAGCATTTT
TRBD1,.,TRBV6-1,TRBJ2-5,CANRGSYMGETQYF,TGTGCCAACAGGGGTTCCTACATGGGTGAGACCCAGTACTTC
.,few,TRBV7-8,TRBJ2-3,CASSINGYTDTQYF,TGTGCCAGCAGCATTAACGGATACACAGATACACAGTATTTT
TRBD2,.,TRBV12-3/TRBV12-4,TRBJ2-1,CAGSLVGGRYDEQFF,TGTGCCGGCAGTTTGGTTGGCGGGAGGTATGATGAGCAGTTCTTC
.,many,TRBV10-3,TRBJ2-5,CAISEFPPREMETQYF,TGTGCCATCAGTGAGTTCCCCCCGCGGGAAATGGAGACCCAGTACTTC
.,few,TRBV5-6,TRBJ2-5,CANSLEASQETQYF,TGTGCCAACAGCTTAGAGGCTAGTCAAGAGACCCAGTACTTC
.,.,TRBV6-2/TRBV6-3,TRBJ2-7,CASSSFGTVYEQYF,TGTGCCAGCAGTTCGTTCGGAACAGTCTACGAGCAGTACTTC
.,.,TRBV11-2,TRBJ2-2,CTSILRDGNTGELFF,TGTACCAGCATCTTAAGGGACGGGAACACCGGGGAGCTGTTTTTT
.,.,TRBV12-3/TRBV12-4,TRBJ2-3,CASTLRGITDMQYF,TGTGCCAGCACCCTGCGCGGGATCACAGATATGCAGTATTTT
TRBD2,.,TRBV29-1,TRBJ2-2,CSVAGLAATNTGELFF,TGCAGCGTTGCGGGACTAGCGGCAACGAACACCGGGGAGCTGTTTTTT
.,once,TRBV4-2,TRBJ2-1,CASNQDWTSGGEQFF,TGTGCCAGCAACCAAGATTGGACTTCCGGCGGTGAGCAGTTCTTT
TRBD1,.,TRBV4-1,TRBJ1-4,CASIQGGGGRGEKLFF,TGTGCCAGCATCCAAGGAGGAGGGGGCCGGGGAGAAAAACTGTTTTTT
.,.,TRBV5-5,TRBJ2-3,CVSSHEWGSDTHYF,TGTGTCAGCAGCCACGAGTGGGGGTCGGATACGCACTATTTT
.,.,TRBV11-3,TRBJ1-5,CESSLDMGVAQPQHF,TGTGAGAGCAGCTTAGATATGGGGGTGGCTCAGCCCCAGCATTTT
TRBD1,.,TRBV7-9,TRBJ1-2,CASSLRPGQAPSWYGYTF,TGTGCCAGTAGCTTAAGACCGGGACAGGCACCCTCTTGGTATGGCTACACCTTC
TRBD2,.,TRBV6-1,TRBJ2-1,CARWSGGAVDGQFF,TGTGCCCGCTGGTCCGGGGGGGCCGTCGATGGGCAGTTCTTC
.,.,TRBV5-4,TRBJ2-7,CASSLKGEPCEQYF,TGTGCCAGCAGCTTGAAGGGAGAGCCCTGCGAGCAGTACTTC
TRBD2,once,TRBV5-1,TRBJ2-3,CASDPSGLTDTQYF,TGCGCCAGCGATCCTAGCGGCCTCACAGATACGCAGTATTTT